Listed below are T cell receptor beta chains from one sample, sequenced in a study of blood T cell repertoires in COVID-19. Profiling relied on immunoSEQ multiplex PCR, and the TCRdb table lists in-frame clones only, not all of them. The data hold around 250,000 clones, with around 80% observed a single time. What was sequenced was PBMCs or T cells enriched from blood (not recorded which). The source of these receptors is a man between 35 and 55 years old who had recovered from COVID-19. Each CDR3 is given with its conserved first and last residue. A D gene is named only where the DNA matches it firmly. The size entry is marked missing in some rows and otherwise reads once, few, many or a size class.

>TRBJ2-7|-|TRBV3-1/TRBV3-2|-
CASSQGPGEQYF
TGTGCCAGCAGCCAAGGGCCGGGCGAGCAGTACTTC
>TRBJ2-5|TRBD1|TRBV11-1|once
CASSGETGSETQYF
TGTGCCAGCAGCGGGGAGACAGGGTCAGAGACCCAGTACTTC
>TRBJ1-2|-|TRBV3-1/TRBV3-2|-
CASSQDSHAARSGYTF
TGTGCCAGCAGCCAAGATTCGCACGCCGCCCGGAGTGGCTACACCTTC
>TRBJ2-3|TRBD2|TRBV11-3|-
CASTSRSAGGPDTQYF
TGTGCCAGCACCTCGAGGTCGGCGGGAGGGCCGGATACGCAGTATTTT
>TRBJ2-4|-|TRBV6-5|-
CASSQQGARGDIQYF
TGTGCCAGCAGCCAACAGGGGGCGCGGGGGGACATTCAGTACTTC
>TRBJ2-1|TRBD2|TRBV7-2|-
CASSLFAGGDNEQFF
TGTGCCAGCAGCCTCTTTGCGGGGGGAGACAATGAGCAGTTCTTC
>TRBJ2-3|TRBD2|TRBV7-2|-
CASSSPWTSGSIADTQYF
TGTGCCAGCAGCTCACCTTGGACTAGCGGGAGTATTGCAGATACGCAGTATTTT
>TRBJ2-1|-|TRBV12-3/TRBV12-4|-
CASRKDSYNEQFF
TGTGCCAGCAGAAAGGACAGCTACAATGAGCAGTTCTTC
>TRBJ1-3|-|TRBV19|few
CGSGEGGNTIYF
TGTGGCTCAGGGGAAGGAGGAAACACCATATATTTT
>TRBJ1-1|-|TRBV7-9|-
CAILGRNPNTEAFF
TGTGCCATCCTAGGTCGGAATCCTAACACTGAAGCTTTCTTT
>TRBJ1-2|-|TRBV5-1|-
CASSLTRDYGYTF
TGCGCCAGCAGCTTGACCAGGGACTATGGCTACACCTTC
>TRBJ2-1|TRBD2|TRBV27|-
CASRLAGGPSNEQFF
TGTGCCAGCAGATTAGCGGGGGGACCGTCGAATGAGCAGTTCTTC
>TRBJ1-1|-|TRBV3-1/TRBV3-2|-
CASSQVNTEAFF
TGTGCCAGCAGCCAAGTAAACACTGAAGCTTTCTTT
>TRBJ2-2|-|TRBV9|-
CASSVDPQDTGELFF
TGTGCCAGCAGCGTAGATCCACAAGACACCGGGGAGCTGTTTTTT
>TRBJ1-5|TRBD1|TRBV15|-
CATSGKIGGTVNQPQHF
TGTGCCACCAGCGGAAAAATAGGGGGGACAGTCAATCAGCCCCAGCATTTT
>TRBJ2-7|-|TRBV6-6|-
CASSYPTGTGGYEQYF
TGTGCCAGCAGTTACCCGACCGGGACCGGGGGCTACGAGCAGTACTTC
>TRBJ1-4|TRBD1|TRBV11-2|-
CASSPRGQGNEKLFF
TGTGCCAGCAGCCCTAGGGGACAGGGAAATGAAAAACTGTTTTTT
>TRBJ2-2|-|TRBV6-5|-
CASRPGAANTGELFF
TGTGCCAGCAGACCGGGAGCAGCGAACACCGGGGAGCTGTTTTTT
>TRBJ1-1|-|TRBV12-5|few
CASGLGGNTEAFF
TGTGCTAGTGGTCTCGGAGGGAACACTGAAGCTTTCTTT
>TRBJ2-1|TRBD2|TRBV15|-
CATSRSPAGAYNEQFF
TGTGCCACCAGCAGATCGCCAGCGGGAGCCTACAATGAGCAGTTCTTC
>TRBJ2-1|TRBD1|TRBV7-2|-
CASSLMGQGAMWEQFF
TGTGCCAGCAGCTTAATGGGACAGGGGGCCATGTGGGAGCAGTTCTTC
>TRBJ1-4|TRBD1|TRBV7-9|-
CASSLGDRGTNEKLFF
TGTGCCAGCAGCTTAGGTGACAGGGGGACTAATGAAAAACTGTTTTTT
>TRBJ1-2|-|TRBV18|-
CASSPPLQFYGYTF
TGTGCCAGCTCACCACCCTTACAGTTTTATGGCTACACCTTC
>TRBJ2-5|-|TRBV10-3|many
CAIKDSEQETQYF
TGTGCCATCAAGGACTCCGAGCAAGAGACCCAGTACTTC
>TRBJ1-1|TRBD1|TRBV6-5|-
CASSPRQGFSTEAFF
TGTGCCAGCAGTCCCCGACAGGGGTTTTCCACTGAAGCTTTCTTT
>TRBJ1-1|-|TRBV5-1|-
CASRYYSGNTEAFF
TGCGCCAGCAGATATTACTCAGGGAACACTGAAGCTTTCTTT
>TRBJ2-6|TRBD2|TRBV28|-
CASTSGGDPDLGANVLTF
TGTGCCAGCACCTCCGGGGGGGACCCGGACCTCGGGGCCAACGTCCTGACTTTC
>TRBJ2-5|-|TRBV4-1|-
CASSQEGGFQETQYF
TGCGCCAGCAGCCAAGAAGGCGGTTTCCAAGAGACCCAGTACTTC
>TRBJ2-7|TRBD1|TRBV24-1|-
CATSPGTGYSYEQYF
TGTGCCACCTCACCAGGGACAGGCTACTCCTACGAGCAGTACTTC
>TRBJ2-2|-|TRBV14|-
CASSQVRPRSTGELFF
TGTGCCAGCAGCCAAGTTAGGCCTAGGAGCACCGGGGAGCTGTTTTTT
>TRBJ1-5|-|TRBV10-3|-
CAAGQFDQPQHF
TGTGCCGCGGGGCAGTTTGATCAGCCCCAGCATTTT
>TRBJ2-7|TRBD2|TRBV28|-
CASSHGGVEQYF
TGTGCCAGCAGCCACGGGGGGGTCGAGCAGTACTTC
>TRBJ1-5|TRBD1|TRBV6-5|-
CASSYQGGNQPQHF
TGTGCCAGCAGTTACCAGGGGGGCAATCAGCCCCAGCATTTT
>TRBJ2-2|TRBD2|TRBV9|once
CASSLGLAGGAGELFF
TGTGCCAGCAGCCTCGGACTAGCGGGAGGGGCCGGGGAGCTGTTTTTT
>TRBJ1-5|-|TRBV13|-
CASKLDRGKGNQPQHF
TGTGCCAGCAAATTGGATCGGGGAAAGGGCAATCAGCCCCAGCATTTT
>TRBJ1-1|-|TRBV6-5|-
CASSHGVKNTEAFF
TGTGCCAGCAGTCACGGGGTAAAGAACACTGAAGCTTTCTTT
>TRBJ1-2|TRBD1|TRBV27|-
CASSYQGAHNYGYTF
TGTGCCAGCAGTTACCAGGGGGCGCATAACTATGGCTACACCTTC
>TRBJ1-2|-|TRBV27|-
CASSLRGGYGYTF
TGTGCCAGCAGTTTAAGAGGGGGCTATGGCTACACCTTC
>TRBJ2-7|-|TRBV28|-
CASSSVGGVSYEQYF
TGTGCCAGCAGTAGCGTAGGGGGAGTCTCCTACGAGCAGTACTTC
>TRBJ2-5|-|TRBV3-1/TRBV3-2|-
CASSQDSESIQETQYF
TGTGCCAGCAGCCAAGATTCCGAGAGTATCCAAGAGACCCAGTACTTC
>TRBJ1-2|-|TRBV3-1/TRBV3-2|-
CASSQERIGDTVFYGYTF
TGTGCCAGCAGCCAAGAGAGAATCGGGGACACAGTTTTTTATGGCTACACCTTC
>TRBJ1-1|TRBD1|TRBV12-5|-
CASGLSWGTGGEVSEMNTEAFF
TGTGCTAGTGGTTTGTCGTGGGGGACAGGGGGCGAGGTTTCAGAAATGAACACTGAAGCTTTCTTT
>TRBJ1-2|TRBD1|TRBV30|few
CAWSLTGGTLGYTF
TGTGCCTGGAGTCTTACAGGGGGCACCTTAGGCTACACCTTC
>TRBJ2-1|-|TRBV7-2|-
CASSPYGQFDSEQFF
TGTGCCAGCAGCCCCTACGGACAGTTTGACAGTGAGCAGTTCTTC
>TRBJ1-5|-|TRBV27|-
CASSPVGGALVWPQHF
TGTGCCAGCAGTCCCGTTGGGGGGGCCCTCGTTTGGCCCCAGCATTTT
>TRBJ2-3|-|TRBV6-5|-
CASSYYPLSTDTQYF
TGTGCCAGCAGTTACTATCCACTCAGCACAGATACGCAGTATTTT
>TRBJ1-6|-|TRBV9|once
CASSVSENQATYNSPLHF
TGTGCCAGCAGCGTATCCGAAAACCAAGCTACTTATAATTCACCCCTCCACTTT
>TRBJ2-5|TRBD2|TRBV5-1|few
CASSLGTSGVETQYF
TGCGCCAGCAGCCTAGGGACTAGCGGGGTAGAGACCCAGTACTTC
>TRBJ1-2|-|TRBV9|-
CASSGPFKGHQNNYGYTF
TGTGCCAGCAGCGGACCGTTCAAGGGACACCAGAATAACTATGGCTACACCTTC
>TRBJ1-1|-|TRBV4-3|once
CASSLGRGGTEAFF
TGCGCCAGCAGCCTAGGGCGGGGTGGCACTGAAGCTTTCTTT
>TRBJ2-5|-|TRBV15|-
CATSGRGSLETQYF
TGTGCCACCAGCGGGCGGGGATCGTTGGAGACCCAGTACTTC
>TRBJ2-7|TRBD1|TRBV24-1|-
CATGTGREQYF
TGTGCCACCGGGACAGGGCGCGAGCAGTACTTC
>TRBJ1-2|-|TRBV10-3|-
CAISAQGNYGYTF
TGTGCCATCAGCGCGCAGGGGAACTATGGCTACACCTTC
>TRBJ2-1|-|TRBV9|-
CASSVDHRTDTYNEQFF
TGTGCCAGCAGCGTAGATCATCGGACAGACACCTACAATGAGCAGTTCTTC
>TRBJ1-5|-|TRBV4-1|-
CASSQGGQRGQPQHF
TGCGCCAGCAGCCAAGGAGGACAGCGGGGACAGCCCCAGCATTTT
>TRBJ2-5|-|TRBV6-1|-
CASSDRGRAGETQYF
TGTGCCAGCAGTGATCGGGGCAGGGCGGGGGAGACCCAGTACTTC
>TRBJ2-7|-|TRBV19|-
CASSPSLKPTYEQYF
TGTGCCAGTAGTCCCTCACTCAAACCTACCTACGAGCAGTACTTC
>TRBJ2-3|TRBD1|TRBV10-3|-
CAIRGTGADTQYF
TGTGCCATCAGGGGGACAGGGGCGGATACGCAGTATTTT
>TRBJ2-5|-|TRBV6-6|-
CASTLSLGGGETQYF
TGTGCCAGCACTCTGAGCCTAGGAGGAGGGGAGACCCAGTACTTC
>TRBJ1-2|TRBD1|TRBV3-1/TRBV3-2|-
CASSVGQGMGYGYTF
TGTGCCAGCAGCGTCGGACAGGGCATGGGCTATGGCTACACCTTC